The rows below give T cell receptor beta chains drawn from one sample of a study of CD8 T cells in Susac syndrome. Each CDR3 protein is one row after TCRdb ran MiXCR on the immunoSEQ multiplex PCR reads. The top ten clones hold roughly 0.064% of a sample with 300,000 or so distinct CDR3 sequences, about 91% of them seen once. The sequencing input was CD4+ T cells from PBMCs. These receptor sequences come from a human donor with multiple sclerosis. Both conserved end residues are part of each CDR3. The order of the fields is clone size, J gene, V gene, D gene, CDR3 DNA, CDR3 protein. D genes are given only for firm matches. Some rows have no size entry. The others give once, few or many, or a class for an expanded clone.

clone_size: NA; j_call: TRBJ2-6; v_call: TRBV19; d_call: NA; cdr3_nt: TGTGCCAGTAGCTCCCCGGGCGGCGTCGGGAGAGGCTCTGGGGCCAACGTCCTGACTTTC; cdr3_aa: CASSSPGGVGRGSGANVLTF
clone_size: once; j_call: TRBJ2-3; v_call: TRBV5-8; d_call: NA; cdr3_nt: TGTGCCAGCAGCGCCCTACTTGGCACAGATACGCAGTATTTT; cdr3_aa: CASSALLGTDTQYF
clone_size: NA; j_call: TRBJ1-1; v_call: TRBV2; d_call: NA; cdr3_nt: TGTGCCAGCGGATCGTGGGGGGGTGAAGCTTTCTTT; cdr3_aa: CASGSWGGEAFF
clone_size: NA; j_call: TRBJ2-1; v_call: TRBV5-1; d_call: TRBD2; cdr3_nt: TGCGCCAGCGCGGTTGGGACTAGCGGGTACAATGAGCAGTTCTTC; cdr3_aa: CASAVGTSGYNEQFF
clone_size: once; j_call: TRBJ2-5; v_call: TRBV2; d_call: TRBD1; cdr3_nt: TGTGCCAGCAGAGCGTGGACAGGGGTTCAAGAGACCCAGTACTTC; cdr3_aa: CASRAWTGVQETQYF
clone_size: NA; j_call: TRBJ2-5; v_call: TRBV20-1; d_call: TRBD2; cdr3_nt: TGCAGTGCCTCCCCCGGACTAGCGGGAGGGGAGACCCAGTACTTC; cdr3_aa: CSASPGLAGGETQYF
clone_size: once; j_call: TRBJ1-5; v_call: TRBV3-1; d_call: TRBD1; cdr3_nt: TGTGCCAGCAGCCAAGGACAGGGGGCAGGTCAGCCCCAGCATTTT; cdr3_aa: CASSQGQGAGQPQHF
clone_size: once; j_call: TRBJ1-2; v_call: TRBV9; d_call: TRBD1; cdr3_nt: TGTGCCAGCAGCGTGGGGACAGCTTATGGCTACACCTTC; cdr3_aa: CASSVGTAYGYTF
clone_size: NA; j_call: TRBJ1-1; v_call: TRBV20-1; d_call: NA; cdr3_nt: TGCAGTGCTAGACTGGCGTTCACTGAAGCTTTCTTT; cdr3_aa: CSARLAFTEAFF
clone_size: NA; j_call: TRBJ1-1; v_call: TRBV7-9; d_call: NA; cdr3_nt: TGTGCCAGCAGCTTAGTATCCGCGTCGAACACTGAAGCTTTCTTT; cdr3_aa: CASSLVSASNTEAFF
clone_size: NA; j_call: TRBJ1-5; v_call: TRBV6-6; d_call: NA; cdr3_nt: TGTGCCAGCAGGGAGGGGGTGAGCAATCAGCCCCAGCATTTT; cdr3_aa: CASREGVSNQPQHF
clone_size: NA; j_call: TRBJ2-7; v_call: TRBV29-1; d_call: NA; cdr3_nt: TGCAGCGTTGGACAAGACTACGAGCAGTACTTC; cdr3_aa: CSVGQDYEQYF
clone_size: NA; j_call: TRBJ1-1; v_call: TRBV6-2/TRBV6-3; d_call: NA; cdr3_nt: TGTGCCACCCGGTTTGAGGTTGGCACTGAAGCTTTCTTT; cdr3_aa: CATRFEVGTEAFF
clone_size: NA; j_call: TRBJ2-2; v_call: TRBV29-1; d_call: NA; cdr3_nt: TGCAGCGTTGAAGATCGGGAATACACCGGGGAGCTGTTTTTT; cdr3_aa: CSVEDREYTGELFF
clone_size: NA; j_call: TRBJ1-1; v_call: TRBV3-1; d_call: NA; cdr3_nt: TGTGCCAGCAGCCAAGTTGCTAACACTGAAGCTTTCTTT; cdr3_aa: CASSQVANTEAFF